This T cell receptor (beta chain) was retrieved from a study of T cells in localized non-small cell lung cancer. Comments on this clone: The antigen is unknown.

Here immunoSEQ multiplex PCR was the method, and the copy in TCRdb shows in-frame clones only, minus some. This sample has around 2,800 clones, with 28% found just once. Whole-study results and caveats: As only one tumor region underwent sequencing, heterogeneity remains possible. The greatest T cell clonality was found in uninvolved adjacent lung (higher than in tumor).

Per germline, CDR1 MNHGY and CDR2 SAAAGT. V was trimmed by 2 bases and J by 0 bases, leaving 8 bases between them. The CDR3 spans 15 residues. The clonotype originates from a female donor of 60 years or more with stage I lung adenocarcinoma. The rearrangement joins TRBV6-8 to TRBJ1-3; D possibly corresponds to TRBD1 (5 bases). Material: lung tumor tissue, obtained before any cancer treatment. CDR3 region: CASSYRGSSGNTIYF. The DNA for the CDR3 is TGTGCCAGCAGTTACCGGGGGAGCTCTGGAAACACCATATATTTT.